This is a list of T cell receptor beta chains from one sample in a study of shared clonotypes between healthy human individuals. Produced via immunoSEQ multiplex PCR; TCRdb's table is partial and in-frame only. The repertoire includes 2 million to 2.5 million clones, 85% to 95% of them detected once, and 0.37% sits in the top ten. Specimen: naive CD4+ T cells from PBMCs. The receptors shown here come from a man younger than 35 in good health. Some clones in this sample may be carry-over from other donors' samples. The CDR3 runs from the conserved cysteine through the conserved F or W. Fields, in order: V gene, clone size, D gene, J gene, CDR3 protein, CDR3 DNA. The D gene is left open where the match is weak. Clone size is stated in some rows and not others, as once, few, many or a class when expanded.

v_call: TRBV7-3; clone_size: -; d_call: -; j_call: TRBJ1-1; cdr3_aa: CASSPVGGAVTEAFF; cdr3_nt: TGTGCCAGCAGCCCGGTCGGAGGTGCGGTCACTGAAGCTTTCTTT
v_call: TRBV7-9; clone_size: -; d_call: TRBD1; j_call: TRBJ1-2; cdr3_aa: CASSLASRDRGVNYGYTF; cdr3_nt: TGTGCCAGCAGCCTAGCCTCCCGGGACAGGGGAGTTAACTATGGCTACACCTTC
v_call: TRBV5-1; clone_size: once; d_call: -; j_call: TRBJ2-7; cdr3_aa: CASSLAVGGAAYEQYF; cdr3_nt: TGCGCCAGCAGCTTGGCCGTTGGCGGGGCCGCCTACGAGCAGTACTTC
v_call: TRBV7-9; clone_size: -; d_call: TRBD1; j_call: TRBJ2-7; cdr3_aa: CASSRTRDSSYEQYF; cdr3_nt: TGTGCCAGCAGCCGTACCCGGGACAGCTCCTACGAGCAGTACTTC
v_call: TRBV28; clone_size: -; d_call: TRBD1; j_call: TRBJ2-7; cdr3_aa: CASSLATGVGAYEQYF; cdr3_nt: TGTGCCAGCAGTTTGGCTACAGGGGTGGGAGCCTACGAGCAGTACTTC
v_call: TRBV6-6; clone_size: -; d_call: -; j_call: TRBJ1-4; cdr3_aa: CASSYSGFGEKLFF; cdr3_nt: TGTGCCAGCAGTTACTCGGGGTTTGGGGAAAAACTGTTTTTT
v_call: TRBV19; clone_size: -; d_call: -; j_call: TRBJ2-7; cdr3_aa: CASSIRAGRSYEQYF; cdr3_nt: TGTGCCAGTAGTATTCGGGCAGGCCGCTCCTACGAGCAGTACTTC
v_call: TRBV28; clone_size: -; d_call: TRBD1; j_call: TRBJ2-7; cdr3_aa: CASIYGQGAYEQYF; cdr3_nt: TGTGCCAGCATCTATGGTCAGGGGGCCTACGAGCAGTACTTC
v_call: TRBV10-3; clone_size: -; d_call: -; j_call: TRBJ2-7; cdr3_aa: CAIRDGVGPYEQYF; cdr3_nt: TGTGCCATCAGGGATGGGGTAGGCCCCTACGAGCAGTACTTC
v_call: TRBV27; clone_size: -; d_call: TRBD2; j_call: TRBJ2-1; cdr3_aa: CASSPKYSGTSGRALNEQFF; cdr3_nt: TGTGCCAGCAGTCCGAAGTACTCCGGGACTAGCGGGAGGGCCCTAAATGAGCAGTTCTTC
v_call: TRBV28; clone_size: -; d_call: TRBD1; j_call: TRBJ2-1; cdr3_aa: CASSARTGYNEQFF; cdr3_nt: TGTGCCAGCAGCGCCCGGACAGGCTACAATGAGCAGTTCTTC
v_call: TRBV29-1; clone_size: -; d_call: -; j_call: TRBJ1-1; cdr3_aa: CSVEGRYYTEAFF; cdr3_nt: TGCAGCGTTGAAGGCAGATATTACACTGAAGCTTTCTTT
v_call: TRBV5-1; clone_size: -; d_call: TRBD1; j_call: TRBJ1-2; cdr3_aa: CASSPGGIYGYTF; cdr3_nt: TGCGCCAGCAGCCCAGGGGGCATCTATGGCTACACCTTC
v_call: TRBV5-4; clone_size: -; d_call: -; j_call: TRBJ2-1; cdr3_aa: CASSLVPQAPEQFF; cdr3_nt: TGTGCCAGCAGCTTGGTGCCTCAGGCCCCTGAGCAGTTCTTC
v_call: TRBV10-3; clone_size: -; d_call: -; j_call: TRBJ1-1; cdr3_aa: CAISSGQNTEAFF; cdr3_nt: TGTGCCATCAGCTCGGGACAGAACACTGAAGCTTTCTTT
v_call: TRBV18; clone_size: once; d_call: TRBD2; j_call: TRBJ2-3; cdr3_aa: CASSPSSGRPPTDTQYF; cdr3_nt: TGTGCCAGCTCCCCTTCTAGCGGGAGGCCCCCCACAGATACGCAGTATTTT
v_call: TRBV5-1; clone_size: -; d_call: -; j_call: TRBJ1-2; cdr3_aa: CASSFTGNYGYTF; cdr3_nt: TGCGCCAGCAGCTTCACAGGGAACTATGGCTACACCTTC
v_call: TRBV2; clone_size: -; d_call: TRBD2; j_call: TRBJ2-5; cdr3_aa: CATSIGLAGEGTQYF; cdr3_nt: TGTGCCACCTCAATCGGACTAGCGGGAGAGGGGACCCAGTACTTC
v_call: TRBV2; clone_size: -; d_call: -; j_call: TRBJ1-5; cdr3_aa: CASIAGEGQPQHF; cdr3_nt: TGTGCCAGCATTGCAGGGGAGGGACAGCCCCAGCATTTT
v_call: TRBV6-6; clone_size: -; d_call: -; j_call: TRBJ1-6; cdr3_aa: CASSYVSGDNSPLHF; cdr3_nt: TGTGCCAGCAGTTACGTGTCAGGGGATAATTCACCCCTCCACTTT
v_call: TRBV7-2; clone_size: -; d_call: TRBD2; j_call: TRBJ2-7; cdr3_aa: CASSLESGARRQYF; cdr3_nt: TGTGCCAGCAGCTTAGAAAGCGGGGCCAGGCGGCAGTACTTC
v_call: TRBV6-5; clone_size: -; d_call: TRBD1; j_call: TRBJ1-6; cdr3_aa: CASSYSRDSYNSPLHF; cdr3_nt: TGTGCCAGCAGTTACTCGCGGGACAGTTATAATTCACCCCTCCACTTT
v_call: TRBV29-1; clone_size: -; d_call: -; j_call: TRBJ2-2; cdr3_aa: CSVAGTVNTGELFF; cdr3_nt: TGCAGCGTAGCCGGGACGGTGAACACCGGGGAGCTGTTTTTT
v_call: TRBV15; clone_size: -; d_call: TRBD2; j_call: TRBJ2-7; cdr3_aa: CATSRIAGGPFEQYF; cdr3_nt: TGTGCCACCAGCAGAATAGCGGGAGGGCCATTCGAGCAGTACTTC
v_call: TRBV4-3; clone_size: once; d_call: -; j_call: TRBJ1-5; cdr3_aa: CASSQDRFGAQPQHF; cdr3_nt: TGCGCCAGCAGCCAAGACCGGTTCGGGGCTCAGCCCCAGCATTTT
v_call: TRBV9; clone_size: -; d_call: -; j_call: TRBJ2-7; cdr3_aa: CASSFQGKGEQYF; cdr3_nt: TGTGCCAGCAGCTTTCAGGGTAAGGGCGAGCAGTACTTC
v_call: TRBV5-1; clone_size: once; d_call: TRBD2; j_call: TRBJ2-3; cdr3_aa: CASRPLAGEFTDTQYF; cdr3_nt: TGCGCCAGCAGGCCCCTAGCGGGAGAGTTCACAGATACGCAGTATTTT
v_call: TRBV7-3; clone_size: -; d_call: TRBD2; j_call: TRBJ2-1; cdr3_aa: CASSRGLAGGIGEQFF; cdr3_nt: TGTGCCAGCAGCCGCGGACTAGCGGGAGGTATTGGTGAGCAGTTCTTC
v_call: TRBV11-3; clone_size: -; d_call: -; j_call: TRBJ2-3; cdr3_aa: CASSLDSLTDTQYF; cdr3_nt: TGTGCCAGCAGCTTAGATAGCCTCACAGATACGCAGTATTTT
v_call: TRBV6-1; clone_size: -; d_call: -; j_call: TRBJ2-1; cdr3_aa: CASSEWGGNEQFF; cdr3_nt: TGTGCCAGCAGTGAATGGGGTGGGAATGAGCAGTTCTTC
v_call: TRBV28; clone_size: -; d_call: -; j_call: TRBJ2-1; cdr3_aa: CASSSPTGVPYNEQFF; cdr3_nt: TGTGCCAGCAGTTCACCAACGGGAGTTCCCTACAATGAGCAGTTCTTC
v_call: TRBV15; clone_size: -; d_call: -; j_call: TRBJ2-7; cdr3_aa: CATSRDRQNYEQYF; cdr3_nt: TGTGCCACCAGCAGAGATCGGCAGAACTACGAGCAGTACTTC
v_call: TRBV7-8; clone_size: -; d_call: -; j_call: TRBJ2-7; cdr3_aa: CASSERGQGTYEQYF; cdr3_nt: TGTGCCAGCAGCGAACGAGGGCAGGGTACCTACGAGCAGTACTTC
v_call: TRBV15; clone_size: -; d_call: TRBD2; j_call: TRBJ2-7; cdr3_aa: CATSRDNGGSYEQYF; cdr3_nt: TGTGCCACCAGCAGAGATAATGGCGGGAGTTACGAGCAGTACTTC
v_call: TRBV11-2; clone_size: few; d_call: -; j_call: TRBJ1-2; cdr3_aa: CASSLGGNYGYTF; cdr3_nt: TGTGCCAGCAGCTTAGGGGGAAACTATGGCTACACCTTC
v_call: TRBV29-1; clone_size: -; d_call: TRBD2; j_call: TRBJ2-1; cdr3_aa: CSVEGLAGGNEQFF; cdr3_nt: TGCAGCGTTGAAGGCCTAGCGGGGGGCAATGAGCAGTTCTTC
v_call: TRBV11-2; clone_size: -; d_call: -; j_call: TRBJ2-3; cdr3_aa: CASSFKRSTDTQYF; cdr3_nt: TGTGCCAGCAGTTTCAAGCGGAGCACAGATACGCAGTATTTT
v_call: TRBV7-3; clone_size: -; d_call: -; j_call: TRBJ2-3; cdr3_aa: CASSSQEADTQYF; cdr3_nt: TGTGCCAGCAGCTCACAAGAGGCAGATACGCAGTATTTT
v_call: TRBV30; clone_size: -; d_call: -; j_call: TRBJ2-3; cdr3_aa: CAWSVNLPSTDTQYF; cdr3_nt: TGTGCCTGGAGTGTTAACTTACCTAGCACAGATACGCAGTATTTT
v_call: TRBV2; clone_size: -; d_call: TRBD2; j_call: TRBJ2-5; cdr3_aa: CASSVYLAGTQETQYF; cdr3_nt: TGTGCCAGCAGTGTCTATCTAGCGGGTACGCAAGAGACCCAGTACTTC
v_call: TRBV7-3; clone_size: -; d_call: -; j_call: TRBJ2-5; cdr3_aa: CASSLLPGDQETQYF; cdr3_nt: TGTGCCAGCAGCTTACTACCGGGAGACCAAGAGACCCAGTACTTC
v_call: TRBV7-9; clone_size: -; d_call: -; j_call: TRBJ2-3; cdr3_aa: CASSLGGGGKSDTQYF; cdr3_nt: TGTGCCAGCAGCTTAGGGGGAGGCGGCAAATCAGATACGCAGTATTTT
v_call: TRBV19; clone_size: -; d_call: -; j_call: TRBJ1-2; cdr3_aa: CASSIGGHYGYTF; cdr3_nt: TGTGCCAGTAGTATAGGGGGTCACTATGGCTACACCTTC